The 27 T cell receptor beta chains reported below all come from one sample, sequenced in a study of T cell changes during pregnancy in multiple sclerosis. TCRdb's copy holds only in-frame clones and misses some; the assay was immunoSEQ multiplex PCR. The data show 59,000 or so clones, about 93% seen once. The source was peripheral blood, collected in the third trimester of pregnancy. The receptors originated from a female donor in good health, enrolled as a control in a pregnancy study.

This clone was recorded once. The CDR3 DNA follows: TGTGCCAGCAGTTTAATAGCCGGCTCTGGAAACACCATATATTTT. Encoded protein: CASSLIAGSGNTIYF. The genes are TRBV28 and TRBJ1-3, with unresolved D. Germline lookup yields CDR1 MDHEN and CDR2 SYDVKM. There are 15 residues in the CDR3. Trimming stripped 2 bases from V and 0 bases from J, with 8 bases between.

J is TRBJ2-5 and V is TRBV5-5; a possible D gene is TRBD1 (6 bases). V was clipped by 3 bases and J by 2 bases, with 11 bases between them. The germline gives CDR1 SGHKS, CDR2 YYEKEE (reference sequence). This CDR3 spans 14 amino acids. The CDR3: CASSYGQIQETQYF. CDR3 DNA: TGTGCCAGCAGCTACGGACAGATTCAAGAGACCCAGTACTTC.

The V and J genes are TRBV2 and TRBJ1-1; 7 bases align to TRBD1. The germline V gene has CDR1 SNHLY and CDR2 FYNNEI. The CDR3 runs to 13 residues. Trimming at V came to 6 bases and at J to 5 bases, leaving 6 bases not matched to a gene. The CDR3 spells CASREGARTEAFF. The CDR3 DNA reads TGTGCCAGCAGGGAGGGGGCGAGGACTGAAGCTTTCTTT.

The V and J genes are TRBV7-2 and TRBJ2-5; a weak D match, TRBD1 (5 bases). V dropped 1 base and J dropped 3 bases, with 15 bases sitting between them. Germline V gene data show CDR1 as SGHTA and CDR2 as FQGNSA. The CDR3 consists of 16 residues. In nucleotides, the CDR3 is TGTGCCAGCAGCTTAGTCGCTACAGAAGGGGAAGAGACCCAGTACTTC. Translating it yields CASSLVATEGEETQYF.

This clone was counted many times. This rearrangement joins TRBV30 to TRBJ2-3, with D hard to call. V lost 1 base, J lost 0 bases, and 5 bases lay in between. CDR1 is GTSNPN and CDR2 is SVGIG in the germline V gene (reference sequence). The CDR3 runs to 13 residues. The CDR3 DNA reads TGTGCCTGGAGTGGGGCTAGCACAGATACGCAGTATTTT. It yields the protein CAWSGASTDTQYF. The whole variable domain, filled in from reference TRBV30 and TRBJ2-3, reads SQTIHQWPATLVQPVGSPLSLECTVEGTSNPNLYWYRQAAGRGLQLLFYSVGIGQISSEVPQNLSASRPQDRQFILSSKKLLLSDSGFYLCAWSGASTDTQYFGPGTRLTVL.

The V and J genes are TRBV28 and TRBJ1-1; tentatively, D is TRBD1 (5 bases). V was pared by 8 bases and J by 1 base, with 14 bases between. Looked up from germline, CDR1 is MDHEN and CDR2 is SYDVKM. This CDR3 is 14 amino acids long. CDR3 loop: CASRRGTANTEAFF. The DNA for the CDR3 is TGTGCCAGCCGGCGCGGGACGGCGAACACTGAAGCTTTCTTT.

The V and J genes are TRBV28 and TRBJ1-1, with 8 bases fitting TRBD1. From germline, CDR1 is MDHEN and CDR2 SYDVKM. J was trimmed by 5 bases and V by 8 bases; bases with no gene match: 7. CDR3 length: 13 amino acids. The DNA of the CDR3 is TGTGCCAGCCAACAGGGGGGGAGGACTGAAGCTTTCTTT. Residues: CASQQGGRTEAFF.

The chain is built from TRBV18 and TRBJ2-7; TRBD2 might be the D (6 bases). V lost 4 bases to trimming and J lost 3 bases, with 7 bases between them. The CDR3 is 12 residues long. Germline values: CDR1 KGHSH, CDR2 LQKENI. CDR3 in amino acids: CASSQGGYEQYF. The CDR3, as DNA: TGTGCCAGCTCACAGGGAGGCTACGAGCAGTACTTC.

DNA of the CDR3: TGTGCCAGCTCACAAGGGACTAAACCCTCCTACGAGCAGTACTTC. It yields the protein CASSQGTKPSYEQYF. The chain couples TRBV18 to TRBJ2-7; 7 positions match TRBD2. CDR3 length: 15 residues. CDR1 is KGHSH, CDR2 LQKENI, per germline. The V gene end was trimmed by 4 bases and the J gene end by 0 bases; junction bases not matched to a gene: 6.

The chain joins TRBV7-2 to TRBJ2-5, with D perhaps TRBD1 (5 bases). CDR3 length equals 15 residues. CDR1 is SGHTA and CDR2 is FQGNSA in the germline V gene. V shed 3 bases and J shed 5 bases, with 16 bases lying between them. The CDR3 nucleotides read TGTGCCAGCAGCTTTGGGTTGGGGCACTGGGAGACCCAGTACTTC. Protein product: CASSFGLGHWETQYF.

This clone has a single count. The chain couples TRBV5-6 to TRBJ2-7, with unresolved D. The CDR3 covers 11 residues. Per germline, CDR1 SGHDT and CDR2 YYEEEE. The V end lost 5 bases, the J end lost 3 bases, and 6 bases lay between the germline ends. This CDR3 reads CASSSYYEQYF. CDR3 nucleotide sequence: TGTGCCAGCAGTTCCTACTACGAGCAGTACTTC.

The rearrangement links TRBV5-4 to TRBJ1-1; 9 bases agree with TRBD1. This CDR3 spans 14 amino acids. Germline CDR1 and CDR2: SGHNT and YYREEE (reference sequence). V shed 4 bases, J shed 5 bases, and the junction held 6 bases outside the gene matches. The CDR3: CASSPRDRETEAFF. Written as DNA, the CDR3 is TGTGCCAGCAGCCCGCGGGACAGGGAAACTGAAGCTTTCTTT.

The chain couples TRBV7-9 to TRBJ1-1; a weak D match, TRBD1 (5 bases). This CDR3 spans 13 amino acids. The germline V and J ends were trimmed by 2 bases and 10 bases, with 14 bases remaining between them. CDR1 SEHNR and CDR2 FQNEAQ come from the germline V gene (reference sequence). The CDR3: CASSLTAPGGAFF. The CDR3 DNA sequence: TGTGCCAGCAGCTTAACGGCACCGGGGGGAGCTTTCTTT.

The J gene is TRBJ1-6, the V gene TRBV27, with 7 bases aligning to TRBD1. CDR3 length equals 14 residues. J gave up 8 bases and V 8 bases, and 9 bases lay outside the gene matches. Germline lookup yields CDR1 MNHEY and CDR2 SMNVEV (reference sequence). This CDR3 is CASGRQGLYSPLHF. The CDR3, as DNA: TGTGCCAGCGGAAGACAGGGTTTATATTCACCCCTCCACTTT.

This clone has more than one count but fewer than ten. The chain couples TRBV27 to TRBJ1-2, with 7 bases fitting TRBD1. The germline gives CDR1 MNHEY, CDR2 SMNVEV (reference sequence). This CDR3 comprises 15 residues. The V segment lost 4 bases and the J segment 2 bases; nucleotides outside the gene matches: 7. This chain's CDR3 is CASSSTGAGNYGYTF. In DNA form, the CDR3 reads TGTGCCAGCAGTTCCACAGGGGCAGGGAACTATGGCTACACCTTC.

CDR3 bases: TGTGCCAGCAGCTTAACCGGGTTCAATCAGCCCCAGCATTTT. It translates to CASSLTGFNQPQHF. The chain combines TRBV7-9 with TRBJ1-5; D remains ambiguous. The V end lost 2 bases, the J end lost 3 bases, and 8 bases lay between the germline ends. Germline V gene sequence: CDR1 SEHNR, CDR2 FQNEAQ (reference sequence). The CDR3 length is 14 residues.

The chain combines TRBV9 with TRBJ2-2; 8 positions match TRBD2. V shed 2 bases, J shed 1 base, and the junction held 4 bases outside the gene matches. This CDR3 is 16 amino acids long. Germline V gene sequence: CDR1 SGDLS, CDR2 YYNGEE. The CDR3 spells CASSVSGSQNTGELFF. Here the CDR3 DNA reads TGTGCCAGCAGCGTCAGCGGGAGCCAGAACACCGGGGAGCTGTTTTTT.

The chain is built from TRBV7-2 and TRBJ2-7, with 11 positions matching TRBD2. V was pared by 2 bases and J by 0 bases, with 9 bases of the junction left unmatched. Germline-derived CDR1 and CDR2 are SGHTA and FQGNSA. CDR3 size: 18 residues. CDR3 sequence (DNA): TGTGCCAGCAGCTTAAACCCTAGCGGGGGGTCAAGCTCCTACGAGCAGTACTTC. This translates into CASSLNPSGGSSSYEQYF. Filled out from reference TRBV7-2 and TRBJ2-7, the complete variable domain reads GAGVSQSPSNKVTEKGKDVELRCDPISGHTALYWYRQSLGQGLEFLIYFQGNSAPDKSGLPSDRFSAERTGGSVSTLTIQRTQQEDSAVYLCASSLNPSGGSSSYEQYFGPGTRLTVT.

The chain carries TRBV11-2 and TRBJ2-7; D is unclear. This CDR3 has 14 residues. Trimming cost V 1 base and J 6 bases, with 13 bases left between them. CDR1 and CDR2 from the germline V gene are SGHAT and FQNNGV. CDR3 region: CASSLGRERFEQYF. The CDR3 DNA reads as TGTGCCAGCAGCTTAGGGCGCGAGCGTTTCGAGCAGTACTTC.

The chain joins TRBV6-5 to TRBJ2-7; TRBD2 aligns across 10 bases. The V segment lost 7 bases and the J segment 4 bases; nucleotides outside the gene matches: 10. CDR3 length: 15 amino acids. CDR1 MNHEY and CDR2 SVGAGI come from the germline V gene. Here the CDR3 DNA reads TGTGCCAGCACCCAACCGGCTAGCGGGGGATACGAGCAGTACTTC. Its protein is CASTQPASGGYEQYF.

V is TRBV10-2 and J is TRBJ1-1; maybe TRBD1 (6 bases). CDR1 is WSHSY, CDR2 SAAADI, per germline. The length of the CDR3 is 15 residues. V was shortened by 4 bases and J by 5 bases, with 17 bases between the two germline ends. The CDR3 coding sequence is TGCGCCAGCAGTGGGAGGACAGAGATATGGACTGAAGCTTTCTTT. Its protein is CASSGRTEIWTEAFF.

This chain links TRBV2 with TRBJ2-3, with 12 positions matching TRBD2. V was pared by 5 bases and J by 3 bases, with 9 bases of the junction left unmatched. The CDR3 contains 17 residues. Germline CDR1 SNHLY, CDR2 FYNNEI. CDR3 residues: CASSRSASGGVTDTQYF. CDR3 coding DNA: TGTGCCAGCAGTAGATCAGCTAGCGGGGGGGTGACAGATACGCAGTATTTT.

This chain links TRBV12-5 with TRBJ1-3, with D possibly being TRBD1 (5 bases). This CDR3 region has 19 residues. V was clipped by 0 bases and J by 0 bases, with 18 bases between them. Germline lookup yields CDR1 LGHNT and CDR2 FRNRAP. CDR3 DNA: TGTGCTAGTGGTTTGGTCTGGGGATCCGACAGAGACTCTGGAAACACCATATATTTT. Its protein is CASGLVWGSDRDSGNTIYF.

The chain couples TRBV7-2 to TRBJ2-7; TRBD1 is a possible D gene (5 bases). This CDR3 region has 15 residues. Germline-derived CDR1 and CDR2 are SGHTA and FQGNSA. The V end was cut by 5 bases, the J end by 3 bases, with 17 bases between. The CDR3 nucleotides are TGTGCCAGCAGCCCGGATCAGGGCTCAGGCTACGAGCAGTACTTC. This encodes CASSPDQGSGYEQYF.

The V gene is TRBV30, the J gene TRBJ1-4, with D maybe TRBD1 (5 bases). The V gene lost 0 bases and the J gene lost 10 bases, with 12 bases spanning the gap. The CDR3 has 13 residues. The germline CDR1 and CDR2 sequences are GTSNPN and SVGIG (reference sequence). CDR3 nucleotide sequence: TGTGCCTGGAGTGTAGGGGAGGGAAGAAAACTGTTTTTT. Its translation: CAWSVGEGRKLFF.

CDR3: CASSSLDSGGMDTQYF. CDR3 DNA: TGTGCCAGTAGTTCCCTTGATAGCGGGGGGATGGATACGCAGTATTTT. The gene calls are TRBV19 and TRBJ2-3, with 10 bases lining up with TRBD2. CDR3 size: 16 residues. The V gene end was trimmed by 5 bases and the J gene end by 6 bases; junction bases not matched to a gene: 11. The germline CDR1 and CDR2 sequences are LNHDA and SQIVND (reference sequence).

The sample holds a few counts of this clone. J is TRBJ1-1 and V is TRBV30; a possible D gene is TRBD1 (6 bases). Germline V gene data show CDR1 as GTSNPN and CDR2 as SVGIG (reference sequence). The CDR3 has 13 amino acids. V gave up 6 bases and J gave up 1 base, with 12 bases separating them. The CDR3 protein is CACSTTGNTEAFF. The DNA of the CDR3 is TGTGCCTGTTCCACGACAGGGAACACTGAAGCTTTCTTT. Complete variable domain (other parts from reference TRBV30 and TRBJ1-1): SQTIHQWPATLVQPVGSPLSLECTVEGTSNPNLYWYRQAAGRGLQLLFYSVGIGQISSEVPQNLSASRPQDRQFILSSKKLLLSDSGFYLCACSTTGNTEAFFGQGTRLTVV.